This T cell receptor (beta chain) derives from a study of T cells expressing NK-cell markers. Study information: The study sequenced eight donors, seven HCMV-seropositive and one seronegative.

From the 5' RACE reads, TCRdb lists one entry per CDR3 protein and no DNA. This sample lists about 460,000 distinct CDR3 sequences; its ten largest clones have under 1.5%. The specimen was blood T cells: a sorted CD56 or NKG2C T cell subset, CD4+ or CD8+ T cells, or bulk PBMC T cells (not recorded which). This TCR was sampled from a woman between 45 and 60 years old in good health.

The CDR3 protein is CASSSRGLAGNTIYF. This chain links TRBV12-3 or TRBV12-4 with TRBJ1-3. The CDR3 contains 15 residues.